This entry lists 10 T cell receptor beta chains sequenced from one sample in a study of blood T cell repertoires in COVID-19. Here immunoSEQ multiplex PCR was the method, and the copy in TCRdb shows in-frame clones only, minus some. Of fewer than 200,000 clones detected, approximately 84% appear once; the ten largest clones hold about an eighth. The sequencing input was PBMCs or T cells enriched from blood (not recorded which). Receptors were obtained from a man aged 50 or older who had recovered from COVID-19.

The chain has TRBV3-1 (or the pseudogene TRBV3-2) and TRBJ2-7; 9 nucleotides agree with TRBD1. Germline assignment: CDR1 LGHDT and CDR2 YNNKEL (reference sequence). This CDR3 is 16 amino acids long. Trimming at V came to 6 bases and at J to 0 bases, leaving 9 bases not matched to a gene. CDR3 DNA sequence: TGTGCCAGCAGTCCTTCACCGGGACAGGGCTCCTACGAGCAGTACTTC. Its translation is CASSPSPGQGSYEQYF.

This clone turned up a few times. The chain employs TRBV7-9 and TRBJ2-7, with 8 positions matching TRBD1. Germline CDR1 SEHNR, CDR2 FQNEAQ (reference sequence). The V gene end was trimmed by 6 bases and the J gene end by 3 bases; junction bases not matched to a gene: 10. The CDR3 covers 15 residues. Here the CDR3 DNA reads TGTGCCAGCAGTCCGAAGACAGGGGCTTACTACGAGCAGTACTTC. It codes for CASSPKTGAYYEQYF.

V usage is TRBV10-3 and J usage is TRBJ2-5; 7 positions match TRBD2. With 6 bases clipped from V and 2 bases from J, the junction kept 6 bases outside the gene matches. The CDR3 is made up of 14 amino acids. The germline CDR1 and CDR2 sequences are ENHRY and SYGVKD. This CDR3 is CAIRLSGAQETQYF. As DNA, the CDR3 is TGTGCCATCAGGCTAAGCGGGGCACAAGAGACCCAGTACTTC.

The CDR3 is CASSFAGRGVFGTEAFF. Written as DNA, the CDR3 is TGTGCCAGCAGCTTTGCAGGACGGGGGGTTTTCGGTACTGAAGCTTTCTTT. The chain is built from TRBV7-9 and TRBJ1-1; tentatively, D is TRBD1 (5 bases). There are 17 residues in the CDR3. Trimming took 3 bases from V and 5 from J, leaving 22 bases between them. From germline, CDR1 is SEHNR and CDR2 FQNEAQ (reference sequence).

The chain has TRBV10-3 and TRBJ2-5, with TRBD1 matching 8 bases. V shed 4 bases, J shed 4 bases, and the junction held 5 bases outside the gene matches. This CDR3 comprises 14 residues. CDR1 is ENHRY and CDR2 is SYGVKD in the germline V gene. The CDR3 loop is CAISGTGQGETQYF. CDR3 bases: TGTGCCATCAGTGGGACAGGACAGGGAGAGACCCAGTACTTC.

This clone appeared many times. The sample holds other DNA sequences that translate to the same CDR3. The DNA of the CDR3 is TGTGCCAGCAGCCTACAGGGGGACTACGAGCAGTACTTC. This encodes CASSLQGDYEQYF. The rearrangement uses TRBV7-9 and TRBJ2-7, with 8 positions matching TRBD1. After removal of 5 bases from V and 3 bases from J, the junction contained 3 bases not matched to a gene. Germline V gene lookup returns CDR1 SEHNR and CDR2 FQNEAQ (reference sequence). The CDR3 contains 13 residues.

The chain uses TRBV6-2 or TRBV6-3 and TRBJ2-2, with D possibly being TRBD2 (6 bases). The CDR3 sequence is 14 residues long. V was pared by 0 bases and J by 6 bases, with 8 bases between. Germline V lookup: CDR1 MNHEY, CDR2 SVGEGT. The CDR3 DNA follows: TGTGCCAGCAGTTACTCCAGGGAGGCCGGGGAGCTGTTTTTT. It yields the protein CASSYSREAGELFF.

The chain uses TRBV27 and TRBJ2-1; a possible D gene is TRBD1 (5 bases). V lost 3 bases and J 3 bases, leaving 9 bases between the germline ends. The CDR3 spans 14 residues. CDR1 and CDR2 from the germline V gene are MNHEY and SMNVEV (reference sequence). The DNA of the CDR3 is TGTGCCAGCAGTTTCTGGGGCGGCTACAATGAGCAGTTCTTC. It codes for CASSFWGGYNEQFF.

The chain combines TRBV6-5 with TRBJ2-1; 13 bases match TRBD2. The CDR3 runs 15 residues. With V trimmed by 6 bases and J by 7 bases, 6 bases remained unmatched. Germline V CDR1 and CDR2: MNHEY, SVGAGI. In DNA form, the CDR3 reads TGTGCCAGCAGCCGTACTAGCGGGGGGGGGAATGAGCAGTTCTTC. Translated: CASSRTSGGGNEQFF.

This chain joins TRBV18 and TRBJ2-7; 13 bases match TRBD2. V shed 6 bases, J shed 7 bases, and the junction held 9 bases outside the gene matches. This CDR3 has 15 residues. Per the germline V gene, CDR1 is KGHSH and CDR2 is LQKENI. The DNA of the CDR3 is TGTGCCAGCTCCGGGGGACTAGCGGGGAAGGGAGAGCAGTACTTC. Its translation: CASSGGLAGKGEQYF.